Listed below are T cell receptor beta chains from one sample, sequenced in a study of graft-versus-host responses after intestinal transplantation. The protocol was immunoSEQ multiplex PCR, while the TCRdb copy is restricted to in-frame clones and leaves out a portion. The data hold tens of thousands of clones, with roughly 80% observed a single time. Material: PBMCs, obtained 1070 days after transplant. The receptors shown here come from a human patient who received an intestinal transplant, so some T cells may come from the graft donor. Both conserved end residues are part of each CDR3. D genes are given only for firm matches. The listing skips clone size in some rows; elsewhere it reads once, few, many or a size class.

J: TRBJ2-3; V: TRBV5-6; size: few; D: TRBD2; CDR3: CASRTRGERDTQYF; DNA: TGTGCCAGCAGGACGCGGGGGGAGAGAGATACGCAGTATTTT
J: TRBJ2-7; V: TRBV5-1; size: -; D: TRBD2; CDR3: CASSYSSGGFSYEQYF; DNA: TGCGCCAGCAGCTATTCTAGCGGGGGCTTTTCCTATGAGCAGTACTTC
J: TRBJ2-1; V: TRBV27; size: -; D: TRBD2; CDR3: CASSPLAGSYSYNEQFF; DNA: TGTGCCAGCAGTCCCCTAGCGGGGTCCTACTCCTACAATGAGCAGTTCTTC
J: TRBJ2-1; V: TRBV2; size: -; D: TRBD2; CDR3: CASGTSAYNEQFF; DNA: TGTGCCAGCGGGACTAGTGCCTACAATGAGCAGTTCTTC
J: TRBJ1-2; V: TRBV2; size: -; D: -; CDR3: CASSEGLGGYGYTF; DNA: TGTGCCAGCAGCGAAGGGCTTGGGGGTTATGGCTACACCTTC
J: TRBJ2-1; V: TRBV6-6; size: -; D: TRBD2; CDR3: CASSPGTSDYNEQFF; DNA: TGTGCCAGCAGTCCCGGGACTAGCGACTACAATGAGCAGTTCTTC
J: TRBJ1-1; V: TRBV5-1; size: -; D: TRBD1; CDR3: CASSFPGTGPTEAFF; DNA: TGCGCCAGCAGCTTCCCCGGGACAGGGCCCACTGAAGCTTTCTTT
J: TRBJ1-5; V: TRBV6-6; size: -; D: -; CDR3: CASSQQGPQPQHF; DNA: TGTGCCAGCAGCCAACAGGGTCCTCAGCCCCAGCATTTT
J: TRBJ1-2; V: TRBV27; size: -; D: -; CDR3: CASSRWGSYGYTF; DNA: TGTGCCAGCAGTCGCTGGGGGAGCTATGGCTACACCTTC
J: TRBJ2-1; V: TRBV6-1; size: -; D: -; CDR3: CASSEAPGDQGEQFF; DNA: TGTGCCAGCAGTGAAGCGCCAGGGGACCAGGGGGAGCAGTTCTTC
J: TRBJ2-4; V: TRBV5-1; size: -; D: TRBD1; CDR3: CASSPMGQGANIQYF; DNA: TGCGCCAGCAGCCCCATGGGACAGGGGGCGAACATTCAGTACTTC
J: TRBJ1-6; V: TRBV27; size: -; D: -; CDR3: CASRTLGGGPYNSPLHF; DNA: TGTGCCAGCAGGACCCTTGGGGGGGGGCCCTATAATTCACCCCTCCACTTT
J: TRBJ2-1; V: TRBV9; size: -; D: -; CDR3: CASSGWGIANNEQFF; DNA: TGTGCCAGCAGCGGATGGGGGATAGCTAACAATGAGCAGTTCTTC
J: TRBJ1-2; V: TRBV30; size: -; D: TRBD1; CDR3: CAWIRPQGGVNGYTF; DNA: TGTGCCTGGATTCGACCCCAGGGGGGCGTGAATGGCTACACCTTC
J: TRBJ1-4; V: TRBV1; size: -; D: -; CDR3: CTSSLIQGENEKLFF; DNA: TGCACCAGCAGCCTAATACAGGGGGAAAATGAAAAACTGTTTTTT
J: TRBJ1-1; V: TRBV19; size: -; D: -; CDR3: CASSIERSAEAFF; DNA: TGTGCCAGTAGTATAGAACGCTCAGCTGAAGCTTTCTTT
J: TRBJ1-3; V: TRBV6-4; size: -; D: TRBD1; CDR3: CARQGQGSSGNTIYF; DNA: TGTGCCAGACAGGGACAGGGGAGCTCTGGAAACACCATATATTTT
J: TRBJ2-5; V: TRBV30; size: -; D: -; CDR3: CAWSPRDYQETQYF; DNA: TGTGCCTGGAGTCCCCGGGACTACCAAGAGACCCAGTACTTC
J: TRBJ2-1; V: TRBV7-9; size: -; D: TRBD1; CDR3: CASSPGTGDYNEQFF; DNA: TGTGCCAGCAGCCCCGGGACAGGGGACTACAATGAGCAGTTCTTC
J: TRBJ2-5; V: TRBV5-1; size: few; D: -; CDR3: CASSFGRADETQYF; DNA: TGCGCCAGCAGCTTCGGCAGGGCTGACGAGACCCAGTACTTC
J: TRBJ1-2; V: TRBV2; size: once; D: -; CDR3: CASSGGTVFGGYTF; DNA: TGTGCCAGCAGTGGGGGGACGGTTTTTGGCGGCTACACCTTC
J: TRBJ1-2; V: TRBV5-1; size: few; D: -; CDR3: CASSLGEIYGYTF; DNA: TGCGCCAGCAGCTTGGGAGAGATCTATGGCTACACCTTC
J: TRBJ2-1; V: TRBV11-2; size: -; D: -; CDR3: CASSLDLMWGNEQFF; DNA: TGTGCCAGCAGCTTAGATCTTATGTGGGGGAATGAGCAGTTCTTC
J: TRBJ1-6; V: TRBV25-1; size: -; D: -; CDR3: CASSDRGGNSPLHF; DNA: TGTGCCAGCAGTGACCGGGGGGGTAATTCACCCCTCCACTTT
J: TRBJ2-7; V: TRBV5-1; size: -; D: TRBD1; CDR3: CASSLGDSSYEQYF; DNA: TGCGCCAGCAGCTTGGGGGACAGCTCCTACGAGCAGTACTTC
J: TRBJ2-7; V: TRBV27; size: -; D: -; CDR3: CASRDGRAYEQYF; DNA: TGTGCCAGCAGGGACGGGCGGGCCTACGAGCAGTACTTC
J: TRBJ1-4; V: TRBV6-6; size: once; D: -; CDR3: CASSSGVLGEKLFF; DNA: TGTGCCAGCAGTTCAGGAGTCTTGGGTGAAAAACTGTTTTTT
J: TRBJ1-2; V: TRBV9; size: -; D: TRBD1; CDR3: CASSASGTGFVGYTF; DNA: TGTGCCAGCAGCGCCTCCGGGACAGGGTTCGTTGGCTACACCTTC
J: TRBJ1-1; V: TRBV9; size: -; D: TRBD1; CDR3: CASSAWDSINTEAFF; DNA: TGTGCCAGCAGCGCCTGGGACAGTATCAACACTGAAGCTTTCTTT
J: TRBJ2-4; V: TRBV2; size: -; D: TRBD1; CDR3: CASQIQGASSAKNIQYF; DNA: TGTGCCAGCCAAATACAGGGGGCTTCCTCAGCCAAAAACATTCAGTACTTC
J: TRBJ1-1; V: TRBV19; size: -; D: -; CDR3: CASKFSGRGTEAFF; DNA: TGTGCCAGTAAGTTCTCTGGGAGAGGGACTGAAGCTTTCTTT
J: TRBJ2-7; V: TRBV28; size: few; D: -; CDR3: CASSLRGAEQYF; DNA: TGTGCCAGCAGTTTACGGGGGGCCGAGCAGTACTTC
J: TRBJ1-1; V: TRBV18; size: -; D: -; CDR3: CASSLKGYMTLALGQGKNTEAFF; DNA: TGTGCCAGCTCACTTAAGGGGTATATGACCCTGGCCTTAGGGCAGGGGAAGAACACTGAAGCTTTCTTT
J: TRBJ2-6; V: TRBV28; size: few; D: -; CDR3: CASSLRRQGLSGANVLTF; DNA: TGTGCCAGCAGTTTACGCCGGCAGGGCCTCTCTGGGGCCAACGTCCTGACTTTC
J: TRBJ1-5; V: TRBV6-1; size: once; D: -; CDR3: CASSVTLNQPQHF; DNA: TGTGCCAGCAGCGTCACGCTAAATCAGCCCCAGCATTTT
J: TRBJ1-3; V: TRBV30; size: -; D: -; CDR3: CAWSPTGPGNTIYF; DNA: TGTGCCTGGAGTCCAACAGGGCCTGGAAACACCATATATTTT
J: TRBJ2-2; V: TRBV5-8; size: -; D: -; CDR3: CASSPNSNTGELFF; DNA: TGTGCCAGCAGCCCCAACTCCAACACCGGGGAGCTGTTTTTT
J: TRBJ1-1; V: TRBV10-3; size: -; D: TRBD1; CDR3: CAIGGDREQIF; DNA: TGTGCCATCGGTGGGGACAGGGAGCAGATCTTT
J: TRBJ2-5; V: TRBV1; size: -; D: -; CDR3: CTSSQLPGGPQETQYF; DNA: TGCACCAGCAGCCAGCTTCCCGGGGGCCCCCAAGAGACCCAGTACTTC
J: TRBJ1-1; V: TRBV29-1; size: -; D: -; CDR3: CSVTWGLNTEAFF; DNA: TGCAGCGTTACATGGGGATTGAACACTGAAGCTTTCTTT
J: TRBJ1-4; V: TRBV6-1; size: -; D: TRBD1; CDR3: CASSSPGTGSEKLFF; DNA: TGTGCCAGCAGTTCCCCCGGGACAGGGAGCGAAAAACTGTTTTTT
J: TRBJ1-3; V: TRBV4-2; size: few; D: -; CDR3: CASSQLLDGNTIYF; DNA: TGTGCCAGCAGCCAACTCTTAGATGGAAACACCATATATTTT
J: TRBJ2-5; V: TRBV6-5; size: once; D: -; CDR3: CASRKGETQYF; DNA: TGTGCCAGCAGAAAGGGAGAGACCCAGTACTTC
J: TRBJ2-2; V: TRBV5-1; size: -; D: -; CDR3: CASRDTGELFF; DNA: TGCGCCAGCAGGGATACCGGGGAGCTGTTTTTT
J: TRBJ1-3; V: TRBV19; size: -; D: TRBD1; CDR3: CASSRDRGFHSGNTIYF; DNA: TGTGCCAGCTCCCGGGACAGGGGGTTCCACTCTGGAAACACCATATATTTT